A single sample gave rise to the 13 T cell receptor beta chains below, sequenced in a study of blood T cell repertoires in COVID-19. TCRdb keeps only in-frame clones here, not all; method: immunoSEQ multiplex PCR. The profile shows hundreds of thousands of clones, over 85% of them singletons. Sequencing input: peripheral blood. These receptors originate from a man between 18 and 29 years old with COVID-19, enrolled during active disease.

The gene calls are TRBV5-1 and TRBJ2-7; 15 bases line up with TRBD2. This CDR3 comprises 19 residues. Trimming at V came to 2 bases and at J to 2 bases, leaving 11 bases not matched to a gene. Germline lookup yields CDR1 SGHRS and CDR2 YFSETQ. The CDR3 region has the DNA TGCGCCAGCAGCTTTCTCCCGGGACTAGCGGGAGGAAGAACCTACGAGCAGTACTTC. Encoded protein: CASSFLPGLAGGRTYEQYF.

The chain joins TRBV5-4 to TRBJ2-1, with 10 bases lining up with TRBD2. CDR1 and CDR2 from the germline V gene are SGHNT and YYREEE (reference sequence). CDR3 length: 18 amino acids. V lost 4 bases to trimming and J lost 7 bases; unmatched junction nucleotides: 17. The CDR3 sequence is CASSSWGASGSIRNEQFF. The CDR3 DNA sequence: TGTGCCAGCAGCAGCTGGGGGGCTAGCGGGAGTATTCGTAATGAGCAGTTCTTC.

This chain connects TRBV12-1 to TRBJ2-7; the table calls TRBD1, which could not be checked here. TRBV12-1 is labeled a pseudogene. CDR3 size: 12 residues. The CDR3 spells CASSFQYYEQYF. CDR3 coding DNA: TGTGCCAGCAGCTTCCAGTATTACGAGCAGTACTTC.

This clone was recorded at least ten times. V and J are TRBV7-9 and TRBJ1-2; the match to TRBD1 covers 7 bases. CDR1 and CDR2 from the germline V gene are SEHNR and FQNEAQ (reference sequence). The CDR3 runs 9 residues. The CDR3, as DNA: TGTGCAGACAGGGCTGGCTACACCTTC. Amino acids: CADRAGYTF.

In nucleotides, the CDR3 is TGTGCCAGCAGGCCTCAGGGGAGCCAGCCCCAGCATTTT. Encoded protein: CASRPQGSQPQHF. The chain links TRBV27 to TRBJ1-5; D is possibly TRBD1 (6 bases). The germline V gene encodes CDR1 MNHEY and CDR2 SMNVEV (reference sequence). V was cut by 6 bases and J by 7 bases, with 13 bases left in between. The CDR3 consists of 13 residues.

The rearrangement links TRBV27 to TRBJ2-1, with D possibly matching TRBD2 (6 bases). Trimming cost V 4 bases and J 1 base, with 8 bases left between them. From germline, CDR1 is MNHEY and CDR2 SMNVEV (reference sequence). The length of the CDR3 is 14 residues. The CDR3: CASSSGLSYNEQFF. Here the CDR3 DNA reads TGTGCCAGCAGTTCGGGACTGTCCTACAATGAGCAGTTCTTC.

The chain has TRBV7-9 and TRBJ1-4; D uncertain. This CDR3 is built from 12 residues. V was shortened by 3 bases and J by 8 bases, with 7 bases between the two germline ends. Germline V CDR1 and CDR2: SEHNR, FQNEAQ (reference sequence). CDR3 bases: TGTGCCAGCAGCTTGGGCAGCGAAAAACTGTTTTTT. It yields the protein CASSLGSEKLFF.

In its sample, this clone was seen once. The J gene is TRBJ2-5, the V gene TRBV12-3 or TRBV12-4; TRBD2 might be the D (6 bases). The germline V and J ends were trimmed by 6 bases and 5 bases, with 13 bases remaining between them. CDR3 length equals 13 residues. In nucleotides, the CDR3 is TGTGCCAGCAGAGGTCTGGCGGGGGAGACCCAGTACTTC. It yields the protein CASRGLAGETQYF.

CDR3 bases: TGTGCCAGCACCCGGACTACAAATTCAGATACGCAGTATTTT. Residues: CASTRTTNSDTQYF. The chain joins TRBV2 to TRBJ2-3, with a possible D match to TRBD2 (6 bases). V lost 7 bases and J lost 4, with 15 bases in between. The CDR3 is 14 amino acids. Per the germline V gene, CDR1 is SNHLY and CDR2 is FYNNEI.

V usage is TRBV6-9 and J usage is TRBJ1-2; possible D gene TRBD1, 6 bases. Germline V lookup: CDR1 MNHGY, CDR2 SVAAGI. With 2 bases removed from V and 4 bases from J, the gap between germline ends came to 11 bases. The CDR3 has 14 amino acids. This CDR3 is CASSYPGGGYGYTF. CDR3 DNA: TGTGCCAGCAGTTATCCGGGGGGCGGCTATGGCTACACCTTC.

The V gene is TRBV7-8, the J gene TRBJ2-7, with D perhaps TRBD2 (6 bases). This CDR3 has 16 amino acids. Germline V CDR1 and CDR2: SGHVS, FQNEAQ. V was clipped by 5 bases and J by 5 bases, with 22 bases between them. The CDR3 sequence: CASSTSAGGVWDEQYF. CDR3 nucleotide sequence: TGTGCCAGCAGCACCTCGGCGGGCGGGGTGTGGGACGAGCAGTACTTC.

The gene calls are TRBV7-6 and TRBJ2-7; the match to TRBD2 covers 8 bases. Germline trimming cut 1 base from V and 6 bases from J; bases unmatched to any gene: 8. Germline CDR1 reads SGHVS; CDR2 reads FNYEAQ. The CDR3 is made up of 15 amino acids. As DNA, the CDR3 is TGTGCCAGCAGCTTAGGGGGTCTTGCGGGAGGCGAGCAGTACTTC. This codes for CASSLGGLAGGEQYF.

The V and J genes are TRBV19 and TRBJ2-3; 9 nucleotides line up with TRBD2. The CDR3 is made up of 17 amino acids. The V and J ends lost 5 bases and 0 bases, in that order; junction bases with no gene match: 9. CDR1 and CDR2 (germline): LNHDA, SQIVND (reference sequence). CDR3: CASSSPGTSRSTDTQYF. The CDR3 nucleotides are TGTGCCAGTAGTTCACCCGGGACTAGCAGAAGCACAGATACGCAGTATTTT.